These 9 T cell receptor beta chains came from one sample sequenced in a study of response to subunit inactivated influenza vaccine. TCRdb recomputed calls from the RT-PCR reads with MiXCR, one row per CDR3 protein. The profile shows 180,000 or so distinct CDR3 sequences, approximately 12% of them singletons. These data also featured in a second study, about T cells expressing NK-cell markers. That source reports: UMIs accompanied the 5'RACE template switching by which TCR beta cDNA was made.

Sequenced material: CD8+ T cells sorted from PBMCs, taken 11 to 12 days after vaccination. The receptors stem from a man aged 45 to 65 who received an inactivated influenza vaccine.

This clonotype was seen more than once but under ten times. J is TRBJ2-5 and V is TRBV13, with TRBD2 identical over 9 bases. Germline CDR1 is PRHDT and CDR2 is FYEKMQ (reference sequence). V shed 4 bases and J 4 bases; nucleotides not matched to a gene: 4. The CDR3 spans 14 residues. CDR3 sequence: CASSSSGMGETQYF. The CDR3 DNA sequence: TGTGCCAGCAGCTCTAGCGGGATGGGAGAGACCCAGTACTTC.

The chain links TRBV28 to TRBJ2-1; 7 positions agree with TRBD2. CDR1 is MDHEN and CDR2 is SYDVKM in the germline V gene. Trimming cost V 4 bases and J 10 bases; bases outside gene matches: 22. The CDR3 loop spans 18 amino acids. The CDR3 sequence: CASSSPINSGSPFAEQFF. The CDR3 DNA follows: TGTGCCAGCAGTTCACCAATAAATAGCGGGTCGCCCTTCGCAGAGCAGTTCTTC.

The sample holds many counts of this clonotype. The chain is built from TRBV12-3 or TRBV12-4 and TRBJ1-4; the D gene is possibly TRBD1 (5 bases). The V end was cut by 5 bases, the J end by 8 bases, with 9 bases between. The CDR3 has 12 amino acids. For the CDR3, the DNA is TGTGCCAGCAGTCCTGGGACCGAAAAACTGTTTTTT. Translation gives CASSPGTEKLFF.

This clonotype came up a few times. This chain uses TRBV12-3 or TRBV12-4 with TRBJ1-5; perhaps TRBD1 as D (6 bases). This CDR3 contains 12 residues. Trimming left V 7 bases short and J 7 bases short, with 11 bases between. The CDR3 sequence is CASMGAWQPQHF. CDR3 nucleotide sequence: TGTGCCAGCATGGGGGCTTGGCAGCCCCAGCATTTT.

The rearrangement uses TRBV9 and TRBJ1-1; possible D gene TRBD1, 5 bases. The CDR3 length is 17 residues. CDR1 is SGDLS, CDR2 YYNGEE, per germline. Trimming took off 0 bases at V and 0 bases at J, with 15 bases between the two ends. The CDR3 region has the DNA TGTGCCAGCAGCGTAGGGGGCCGACAATCCATGAACACTGAAGCTTTCTTT. Its protein is CASSVGGRQSMNTEAFF.

The rearrangement joins TRBV5-1 to TRBJ2-7; 9 bases line up with TRBD1. With V trimmed by 0 bases and J by 0 bases, 4 bases remained unmatched. Germline V gene data show CDR1 as SGHRS and CDR2 as YFSETQ. CDR3 size: 16 residues. DNA for the CDR3: TGCGCCAGCAGCTTGGTAGGGACAGGGTCCTCCTACGAGCAGTACTTC. The encoded protein is CASSLVGTGSSYEQYF. The full variable domain, in which reference TRBV5-1 and TRBJ2-7 provide the parts outside the CDR3, is KAGVTQTPRYLIKTRGQQVTLSCSPISGHRSVSWYQQTPGQGLQFLFEYFSETQRNKGNFPGRFSGRQFSNSRSEMNVSTLELGDSALYLCASSLVGTGSSYEQYFGPGTRLTVT.

This clonotype was counted only a few times. The chain uses TRBV7-6 and TRBJ2-3, with TRBD2 as a possible D gene (5 bases). The CDR3 has 14 amino acids. Germline CDR1 is SGHVS and CDR2 is FNYEAQ. Trimming took 1 base from V and 4 from J, leaving 9 bases between them. CDR3 in amino acids: CASSLGIGADTQYF. Written as DNA, the CDR3 is TGTGCCAGCAGCTTAGGTATCGGGGCAGATACGCAGTATTTT.

This clonotype was counted many times. The V and J genes are TRBV15 and TRBJ1-5, with no clear D. V was trimmed by 5 bases and J by 7 bases, leaving 12 bases between them. There are 13 residues in the CDR3. Looked up from germline, CDR1 is LNHNV and CDR2 is YYDKDF (reference sequence). CDR3 protein: CATSSSSRQPQHF. The CDR3 DNA follows: TGTGCCACCAGCTCCTCAAGTCGGCAGCCCCAGCATTTT.

J is TRBJ2-1 and V is TRBV3-1, with a tentative D call TRBD2 (5 bases). Trimming removed 0 bases at V and 8 bases at J, with 11 bases between. Germline-derived CDR1 and CDR2 are LGHDT and YNNKEL (reference sequence). The CDR3 totals 14 residues. The DNA of the CDR3 is TGTGCCAGCAGCCAAGACTTTATGCGGGATGAGCAGTTCTTC. It is translated as CASSQDFMRDEQFF.